This T cell receptor beta chain was identified during a study of shared clonotypes between healthy human individuals. Sequenced by immunoSEQ multiplex PCR; TCRdb stores in-frame clones only, minus some. The profile shows more than 1,200,000 clones, around 98.5% of them singletons. V lost 5 bases and J 4 bases, leaving 13 bases between the germline ends. This CDR3 is 14 amino acids long. Germline V CDR1 and CDR2: SGHVS, FQNEAQ. Source material: naive CD4+ T cells sorted from blood. The sample's subset: CD45RA+ positively selected. The receptor's source is a man aged 30 to 39 in good health. The chain carries TRBV7-8 and TRBJ2-3; possibly TRBD1 for D (6 bases). The CDR3 protein is CASSRSRGPDTQYF. The DNA for the CDR3 is TGTGCCAGCAGCCGGAGCAGGGGCCCAGATACGCAGTATTTT.